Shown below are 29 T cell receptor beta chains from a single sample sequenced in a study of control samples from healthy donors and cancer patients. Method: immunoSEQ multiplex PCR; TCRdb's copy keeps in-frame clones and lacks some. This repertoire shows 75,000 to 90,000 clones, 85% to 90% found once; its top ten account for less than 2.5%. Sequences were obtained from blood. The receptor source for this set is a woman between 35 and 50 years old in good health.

Written as DNA, the CDR3 is TGTGCCAGCAGTGAGTCGTTGACTCCTATCGGGACCCAGTACTTC. Its protein product is CASSESLTPIGTQYF. The genes are TRBV2 and TRBJ2-5; D remains unclear. The length of the CDR3 is 15 residues. Trimming shortened V by 3 bases and J by 7 bases, and 18 bases separated the two germline ends. Per the germline V gene, CDR1 is SNHLY and CDR2 is FYNNEI.

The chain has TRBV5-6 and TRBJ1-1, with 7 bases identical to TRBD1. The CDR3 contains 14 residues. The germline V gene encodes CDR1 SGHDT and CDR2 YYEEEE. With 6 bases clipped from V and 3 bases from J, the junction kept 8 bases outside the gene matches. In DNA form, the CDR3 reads TGTGCCAGCACCTCAGGGGGGACGGACACTGAAGCTTTCTTT. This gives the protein CASTSGGTDTEAFF.

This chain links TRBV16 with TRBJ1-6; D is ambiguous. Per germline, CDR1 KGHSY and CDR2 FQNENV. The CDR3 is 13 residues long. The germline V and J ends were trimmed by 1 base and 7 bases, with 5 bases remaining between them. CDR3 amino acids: CASSQLANSPLHF. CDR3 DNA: TGTGCCAGCAGCCAATTGGCGAATTCACCCCTCCACTTT.

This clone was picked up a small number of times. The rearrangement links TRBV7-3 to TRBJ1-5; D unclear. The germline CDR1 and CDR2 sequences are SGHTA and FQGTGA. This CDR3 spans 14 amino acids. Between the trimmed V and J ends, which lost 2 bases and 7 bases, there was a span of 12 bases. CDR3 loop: CASSLYWFGQPQHF. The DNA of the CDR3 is TGTGCCAGCAGCTTATATTGGTTCGGACAGCCCCAGCATTTT.

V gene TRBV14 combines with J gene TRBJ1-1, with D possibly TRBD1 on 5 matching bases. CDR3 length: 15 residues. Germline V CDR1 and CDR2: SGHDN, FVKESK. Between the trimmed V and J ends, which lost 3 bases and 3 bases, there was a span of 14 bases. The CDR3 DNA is TGTGCCAGCAGCCAGCGATACGGGGGGGACACTGAAGCTTTCTTT. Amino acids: CASSQRYGGDTEAFF.

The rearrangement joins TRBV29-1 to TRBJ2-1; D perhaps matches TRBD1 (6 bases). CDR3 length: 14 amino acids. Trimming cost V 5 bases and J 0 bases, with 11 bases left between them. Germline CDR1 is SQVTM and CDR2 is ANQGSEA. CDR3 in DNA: TGCAGCGTTACCACAGGGAGCTCCTACAATGAGCAGTTCTTC. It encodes CSVTTGSSYNEQFF.

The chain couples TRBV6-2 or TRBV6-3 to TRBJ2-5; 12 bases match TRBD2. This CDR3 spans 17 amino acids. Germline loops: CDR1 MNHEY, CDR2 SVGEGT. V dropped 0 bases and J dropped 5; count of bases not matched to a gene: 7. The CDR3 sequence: CASSYSRLAGGPETQYF. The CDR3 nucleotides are TGTGCCAGCAGTTACTCGCGCCTAGCGGGGGGGCCCGAGACCCAGTACTTC.

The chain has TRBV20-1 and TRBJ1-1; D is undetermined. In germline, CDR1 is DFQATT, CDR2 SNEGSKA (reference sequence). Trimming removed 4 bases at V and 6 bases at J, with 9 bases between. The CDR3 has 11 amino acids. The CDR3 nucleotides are TGCAGTGCTATCTTGGGGTCTGAAGCTTTCTTT. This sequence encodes CSAILGSEAFF.

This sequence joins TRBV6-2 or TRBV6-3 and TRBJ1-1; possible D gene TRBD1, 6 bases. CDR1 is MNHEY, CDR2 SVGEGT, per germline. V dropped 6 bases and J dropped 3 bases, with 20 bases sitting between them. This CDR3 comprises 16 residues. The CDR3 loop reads CASSPEGGGTYTEAFF. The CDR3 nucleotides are TGTGCCAGCAGCCCCGAGGGCGGGGGCACTTACACTGAAGCTTTCTTT.

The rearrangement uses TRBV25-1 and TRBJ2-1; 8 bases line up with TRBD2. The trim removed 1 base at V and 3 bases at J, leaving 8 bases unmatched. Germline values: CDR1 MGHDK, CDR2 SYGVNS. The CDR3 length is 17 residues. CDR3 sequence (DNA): TGTGCCAGCAGTGAATTCGGAGCGGGGGCCAACTACAATGAGCAGTTCTTC. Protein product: CASSEFGAGANYNEQFF.

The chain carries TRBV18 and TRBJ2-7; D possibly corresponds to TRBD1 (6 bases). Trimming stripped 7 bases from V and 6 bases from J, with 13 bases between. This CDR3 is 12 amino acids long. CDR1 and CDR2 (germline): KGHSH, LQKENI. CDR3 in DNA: TGTGCCAGCTTTAGGGACAAAAGCGAGCAGTACTTC. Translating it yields CASFRDKSEQYF.

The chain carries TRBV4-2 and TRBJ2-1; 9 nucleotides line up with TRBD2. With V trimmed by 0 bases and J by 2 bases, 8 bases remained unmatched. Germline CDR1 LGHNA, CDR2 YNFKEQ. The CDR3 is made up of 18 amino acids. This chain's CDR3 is CASSQDLEGGGAYNEQFF. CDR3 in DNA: TGTGCCAGCAGCCAAGATCTAGAGGGCGGGGGGGCCTACAATGAGCAGTTCTTC.

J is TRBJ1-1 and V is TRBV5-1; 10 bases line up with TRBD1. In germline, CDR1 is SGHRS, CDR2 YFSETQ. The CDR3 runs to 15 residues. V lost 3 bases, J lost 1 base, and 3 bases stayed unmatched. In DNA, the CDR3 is TGCGCCAGCAGCTCCAGACAGGGGGCGAACACTGAAGCTTTCTTT. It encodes CASSSRQGANTEAFF.

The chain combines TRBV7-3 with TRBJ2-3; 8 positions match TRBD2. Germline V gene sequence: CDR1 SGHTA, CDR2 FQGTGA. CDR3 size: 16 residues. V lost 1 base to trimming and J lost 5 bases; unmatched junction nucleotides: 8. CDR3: CASSLSPSGLGDTQYF. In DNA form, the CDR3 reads TGTGCCAGCAGCTTAAGTCCTAGCGGGCTGGGAGATACGCAGTATTTT.

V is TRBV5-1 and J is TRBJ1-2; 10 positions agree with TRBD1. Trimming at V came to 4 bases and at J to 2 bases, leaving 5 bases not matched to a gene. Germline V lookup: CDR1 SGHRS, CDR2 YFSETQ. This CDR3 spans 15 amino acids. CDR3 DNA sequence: TGCGCCAGCAGCCCCAGGACAGGGGGGAACTATGGCTACACCTTC. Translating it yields CASSPRTGGNYGYTF.

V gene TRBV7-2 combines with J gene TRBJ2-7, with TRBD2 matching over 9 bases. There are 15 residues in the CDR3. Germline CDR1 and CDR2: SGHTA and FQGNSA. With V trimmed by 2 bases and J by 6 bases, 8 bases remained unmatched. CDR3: CASSLLAGLFGEQYF. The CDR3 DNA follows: TGTGCCAGCAGCTTACTAGCGGGGCTTTTTGGCGAGCAGTACTTC.

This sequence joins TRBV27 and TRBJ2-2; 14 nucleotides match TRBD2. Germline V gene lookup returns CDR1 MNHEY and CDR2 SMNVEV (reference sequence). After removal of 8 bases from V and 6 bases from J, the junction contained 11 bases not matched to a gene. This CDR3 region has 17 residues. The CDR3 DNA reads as TGTGCCAGCGGGACTTTGACTAGCGGGGGGGCCCCCGGGGAGCTGTTTTTT. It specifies CASGTLTSGGAPGELFF.

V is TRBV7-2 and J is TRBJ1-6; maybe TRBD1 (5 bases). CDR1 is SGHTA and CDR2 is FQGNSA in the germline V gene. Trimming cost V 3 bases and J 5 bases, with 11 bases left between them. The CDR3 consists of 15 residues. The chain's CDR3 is CASSFAGQNNSPLHF. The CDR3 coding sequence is TGTGCCAGCAGCTTTGCAGGACAAAATAATTCACCCCTCCACTTT.

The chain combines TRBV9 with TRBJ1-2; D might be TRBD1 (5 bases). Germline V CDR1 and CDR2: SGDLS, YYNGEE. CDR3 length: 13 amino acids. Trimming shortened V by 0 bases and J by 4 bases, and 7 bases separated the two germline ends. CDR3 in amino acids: CASSVGTTYGYTF. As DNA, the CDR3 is TGTGCCAGCAGCGTAGGGACAACCTATGGCTACACCTTC.

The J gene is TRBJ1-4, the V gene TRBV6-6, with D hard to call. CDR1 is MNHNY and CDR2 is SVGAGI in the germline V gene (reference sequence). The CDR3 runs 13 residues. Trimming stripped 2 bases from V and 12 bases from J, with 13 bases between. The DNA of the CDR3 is TGTGCCAGCAGTTACCCCTCGACCCTCGAACTGTTTTTT. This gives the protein CASSYPSTLELFF.

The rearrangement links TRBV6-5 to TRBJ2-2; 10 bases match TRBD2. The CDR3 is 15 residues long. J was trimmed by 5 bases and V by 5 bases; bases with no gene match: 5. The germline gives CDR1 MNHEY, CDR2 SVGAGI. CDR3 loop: CASSRGTSATGELFF. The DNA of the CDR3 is TGTGCCAGCAGTCGCGGGACTAGCGCGACCGGGGAGCTGTTTTTT.

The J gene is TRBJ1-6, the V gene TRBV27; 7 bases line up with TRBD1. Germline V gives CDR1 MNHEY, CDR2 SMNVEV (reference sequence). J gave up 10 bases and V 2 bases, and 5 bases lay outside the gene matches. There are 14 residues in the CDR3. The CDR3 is CASSLKGAYSPLHF. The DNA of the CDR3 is TGTGCCAGCAGTTTAAAGGGGGCCTACTCACCCCTCCACTTT.

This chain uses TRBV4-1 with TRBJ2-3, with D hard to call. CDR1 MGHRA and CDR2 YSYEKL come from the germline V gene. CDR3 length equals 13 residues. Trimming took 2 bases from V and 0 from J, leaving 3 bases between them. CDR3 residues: CASSQTSTDTQYF. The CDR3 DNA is TGCGCCAGCAGCCAAACTAGCACAGATACGCAGTATTTT.

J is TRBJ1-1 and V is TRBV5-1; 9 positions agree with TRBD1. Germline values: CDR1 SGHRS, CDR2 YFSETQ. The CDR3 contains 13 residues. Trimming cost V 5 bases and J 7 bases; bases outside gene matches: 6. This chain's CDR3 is CASREDRGFEAFF. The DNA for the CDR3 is TGCGCCAGCAGGGAGGACAGGGGATTTGAAGCTTTCTTT.

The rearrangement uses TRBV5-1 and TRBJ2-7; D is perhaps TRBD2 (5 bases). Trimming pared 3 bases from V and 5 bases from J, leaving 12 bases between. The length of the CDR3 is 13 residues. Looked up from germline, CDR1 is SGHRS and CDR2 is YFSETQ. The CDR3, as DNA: TGCGCCAGCAGCTCCCTCGCCGGGGACGAGCAGTACTTC. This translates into CASSSLAGDEQYF. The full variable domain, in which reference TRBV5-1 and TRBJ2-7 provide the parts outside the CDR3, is KAGVTQTPRYLIKTRGQQVTLSCSPISGHRSVSWYQQTPGQGLQFLFEYFSETQRNKGNFPGRFSGRQFSNSRSEMNVSTLELGDSALYLCASSSLAGDEQYFGPGTRLTVT.

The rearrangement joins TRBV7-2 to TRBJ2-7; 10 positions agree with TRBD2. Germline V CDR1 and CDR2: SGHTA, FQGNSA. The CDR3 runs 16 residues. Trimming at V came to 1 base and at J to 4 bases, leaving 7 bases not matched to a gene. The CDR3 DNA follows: TGTGCCAGCAGCTTAGGCTGGGCTAGCGGGGGATACGAGCAGTACTTC. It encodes CASSLGWASGGYEQYF.

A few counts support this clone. The CDR3 here is CAWSFGGPPLHF. The CDR3 DNA reads as TGTGCCTGGAGTTTTGGGGGGCCACCCCTCCACTTT. The genes are TRBV30 and TRBJ1-6; D possibly corresponds to TRBD1 (6 bases). The CDR3 loop spans 12 amino acids. Trimming pared 2 bases from V and 11 bases from J, leaving 10 bases between. The V gene's germline CDR1 is GTSNPN and CDR2 SVGIG (reference sequence).

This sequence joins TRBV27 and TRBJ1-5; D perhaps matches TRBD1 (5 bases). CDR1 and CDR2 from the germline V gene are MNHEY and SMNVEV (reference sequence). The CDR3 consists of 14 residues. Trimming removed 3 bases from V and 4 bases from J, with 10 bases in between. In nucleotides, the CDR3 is TGTGCCAGCAGTTTCAGGGAGGGGAATCAGCCCCAGCATTTT. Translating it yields CASSFREGNQPQHF.

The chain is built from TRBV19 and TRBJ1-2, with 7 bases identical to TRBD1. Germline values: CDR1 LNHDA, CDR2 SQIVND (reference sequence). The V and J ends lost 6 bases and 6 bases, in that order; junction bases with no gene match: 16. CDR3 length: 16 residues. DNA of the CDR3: TGTGCCAGTAGCCCACTAGATAACAGGGGAAAGAATGGCTACACCTTC. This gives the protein CASSPLDNRGKNGYTF.